This T cell receptor beta chain was obtained from a study of a mutant IDH1 vaccine in newly diagnosed glioma. Time point described: baseline, week 1 (first vaccination visit). The sample's treatment: pre-vaccination baseline after standard-of-care therapy. Astrocytomas that were new, WHO grade 3 or 4, IDH1-mutant and ATRX-lost were present in the donors. Profiling relied on immunoSEQ multiplex PCR, and the TCRdb table lists in-frame clones only, not all of them. Among 45,000 to 70,000 clones listed, approximately 91% were seen once. V lost 2 bases, J lost 4 bases, and 15 bases lay in between. CDR3 length: 16 residues. Germline CDR1 reads MNHNY; CDR2 reads SVGAGI (reference sequence).

The sample in question was PBMCs, obtained from a glioma patient treated with radiotherapy, temozolomide or both. The rearrangement uses TRBV6-6 and TRBJ1-3; no reliable D call. The clonotype comes from a man aged 45-65 years with glioma. CDR3 protein: CASSYEVAPGGNTIYF. Here the CDR3 DNA reads TGTGCCAGCAGTTACGAGGTGGCCCCGGGGGGAAACACCATATATTTT.